These 18 T cell receptor beta chains were all obtained from the same sample, sequenced in a study of T cells in localized non-small cell lung cancer. The repertoire was sequenced with immunoSEQ multiplex PCR; TCRdb's copy has only in-frame clones and lacks some. This sample has roughly 16,000 clones; around 89% occur once, and the top ten carry around a quarter. The sample here was peripheral blood, taken before any cancer treatment. The receptors here all came from a female donor of 60 years or more with stage III squamous cell lung carcinoma.

The chain carries TRBV30 and TRBJ1-1; 7 nucleotides align to TRBD1. The trim removed 7 bases at V and 0 bases at J, leaving 8 bases unmatched. Germline loops: CDR1 GTSNPN, CDR2 SVGIG (reference sequence). The CDR3 totals 14 residues. CDR3 sequence: CAFQSRGMNTEAFF. CDR3 coding DNA: TGTGCCTTTCAATCCAGGGGGATGAACACTGAAGCTTTCTTT.

This sequence joins TRBV28 and TRBJ1-2, with 9 bases aligning to TRBD1. Germline-derived CDR1 and CDR2 are MDHEN and SYDVKM. V lost 4 bases and J lost 4; bases outside the gene matches: 7. This CDR3 has 15 residues. The CDR3 DNA is TGTGCCAGCAGTTCTGGGACAGGGATGAGCTATGGCTACACCTTC. Its protein product is CASSSGTGMSYGYTF.

The chain has TRBV19 and TRBJ1-5; D is undetermined. V lost 0 bases, J lost 3 bases, and 15 bases lay in between. The germline V gene encodes CDR1 LNHDA and CDR2 SQIVND (reference sequence). CDR3 length: 17 residues. DNA of the CDR3: TGTGCCAGTAGTATAGATTTCGAGAGAGATAACAATCAGCCCCAGCATTTT. The encoded protein is CASSIDFERDNNQPQHF.

The chain has TRBV7-3 and TRBJ2-1, with 8 bases identical to TRBD2. The V and J ends lost 1 base and 6 bases, in that order; junction bases with no gene match: 5. CDR3 size: 15 residues. Germline V gene data show CDR1 as SGHTA and CDR2 as FQGTGA. CDR3 DNA sequence: TGTGCCAGCAGCTTAAGGCGGGGGGTGCCCAATGAGCAGTTCTTC. This sequence encodes CASSLRRGVPNEQFF. The full variable domain, rest sourced from reference TRBV7-3 and TRBJ2-1, is GAGVSQTPSNKVTEKGKYVELRCDPISGHTALYWYRQSLGQGPEFLIYFQGTGAADDSGLPNDRFFAVRPEGSVSTLKIQRTERGDSAVYLCASSLRRGVPNEQFFGPGTRLTVL.

The chain links TRBV2 to TRBJ1-2; a possible D gene is TRBD1 (5 bases). Trimming left V 2 bases short and J 8 bases short, with 15 bases between. CDR3 length: 14 residues. The germline V gene has CDR1 SNHLY and CDR2 FYNNEI. The CDR3 region is CASSEFIGADGYTF. Written as DNA, the CDR3 is TGTGCCAGCAGTGAATTTATAGGGGCCGACGGCTACACCTTC.

In its sample, this clone was seen once. The chain employs TRBV5-1 and TRBJ2-7; D is unresolved. The ends were cut back, 0 bases at V and 3 bases at J, with 4 bases in the middle. Germline-derived CDR1 and CDR2 are SGHRS and YFSETQ. CDR3 size: 12 residues. The CDR3 sequence: CASSLDGYEQYF. Written as DNA, the CDR3 is TGCGCCAGCAGCTTGGACGGCTACGAGCAGTACTTC.

CDR3 DNA: TGTGCCAGCAGTGATTTTAATAGGCTAGCGGGGAACACAGATACGCAGTATTTT. This translates into CASSDFNRLAGNTDTQYF. The chain is built from TRBV2 and TRBJ2-3; 9 bases map to TRBD2. This CDR3 is built from 18 residues. CDR1 SNHLY and CDR2 FYNNEI come from the germline V gene. The V segment lost 3 bases and the J segment 2 bases; nucleotides outside the gene matches: 12.

This clone was counted between two and nine times. The chain combines TRBV5-1 with TRBJ1-1; 7 positions match TRBD1. V lost 3 bases and J lost 1; bases outside the gene matches: 3. The CDR3 extends over 14 amino acids. CDR1 is SGHRS, CDR2 YFSETQ, per germline. CDR3 DNA: TGCGCCAGCAGCTCGACAGGGTCGAACACTGAAGCTTTCTTT. Translating gives CASSSTGSNTEAFF.

This chain joins TRBV6-5 and TRBJ1-2, with 7 bases lining up with TRBD1. V lost 2 bases and J lost 2; bases outside the gene matches: 2. Germline CDR1 is MNHEY and CDR2 is SVGAGI. The CDR3 spans 14 residues. DNA of the CDR3: TGTGCCAGCAGTTACGACAGGGTGAACTATGGCTACACCTTC. Encoded protein: CASSYDRVNYGYTF.

The DNA of the CDR3 is TGTGCCAGCAGTGAAGCGCTCCTGATATCGATGACTAGCGGGGGGAATGAGCAGTTCTTC. Amino acid sequence: CASSEALLISMTSGGNEQFF. The rearrangement links TRBV6-1 to TRBJ2-1, with 13 bases lining up with TRBD2. Trimming removed 0 bases from V and 7 bases from J; junction bases left unmatched: 15. In germline, CDR1 is MNHNS, CDR2 SASEGT. CDR3 size: 20 residues.

This chain uses TRBV6-1 with TRBJ2-7; no firm D call. Per germline, CDR1 MNHNS and CDR2 SASEGT. The CDR3 loop spans 14 amino acids. Deletions cut 5 bases from V and 6 bases from J, with 17 bases between. The DNA for the CDR3 is TGTGCCAGCAGTACCCGGGTCCCTCTAGGCGAGCAGTACTTC. Amino acid sequence: CASSTRVPLGEQYF.

The chain is built from TRBV5-4 and TRBJ2-5; unclear D gene. This CDR3 has 11 residues. Germline assignment: CDR1 SGHNT and CDR2 YYREEE (reference sequence). The V end lost 2 bases, the J end lost 4 bases, and 3 bases lay between the germline ends. CDR3 region: CASSFRETQYF. The CDR3 DNA follows: TGTGCCAGCAGCTTTAGAGAGACCCAGTACTTC.

The gene calls are TRBV27 and TRBJ2-1, with D unclear. The germline V gene has CDR1 MNHEY and CDR2 SMNVEV (reference sequence). This CDR3 is built from 12 residues. V lost 4 bases, J lost 10 bases, and 11 bases lay in between. CDR3 region: CASSSHLWEQFF. The CDR3 DNA is TGTGCCAGCAGTTCCCACTTGTGGGAGCAGTTCTTC.

This clone has a handful of counts. The chain employs TRBV2 and TRBJ1-1, with TRBD1 matching 10 bases. The germline gives CDR1 SNHLY, CDR2 FYNNEI. With 7 bases clipped from V and 6 bases from J, the junction kept 5 bases outside the gene matches. The CDR3 extends over 13 amino acids. The CDR3 reads CASKETGGSEAFF. In DNA, the CDR3 is TGTGCCAGCAAAGAGACAGGGGGCTCTGAAGCTTTCTTT.

J is TRBJ2-2 and V is TRBV18; TRBD1 aligns across 10 bases. This CDR3 comprises 16 residues. The J segment lost 3 bases and the V segment lost 6 bases, leaving 7 bases of the junction unmatched. CDR1 and CDR2 from the germline V gene are KGHSH and LQKENI. The CDR3 here is CASSLRTGGDTGELFF. CDR3 nucleotide sequence: TGTGCCAGCTCTCTCCGGACAGGGGGTGACACCGGGGAGCTGTTTTTT.

The V and J genes are TRBV19 and TRBJ2-5, with D hard to call. There are 13 residues in the CDR3. Trimming took off 3 bases at V and 3 bases at J, with 8 bases between the two ends. Germline values: CDR1 LNHDA, CDR2 SQIVND (reference sequence). The CDR3: CASSINRKETQYF. DNA of the CDR3: TGTGCCAGTAGTATCAACAGAAAAGAGACCCAGTACTTC. Using reference TRBV19 and TRBJ2-5 for the parts outside the CDR3, the full variable domain is DGGITQSPKYLFRKEGQNVTLSCEQNLNHDAMYWYRQDPGQGLRLIYYSQIVNDFQKGDIAEGYSVSREKKESFPLTVTSAQKNPTAFYLCASSINRKETQYFGPGTRLLVL.

This clone was picked up one time. The rearrangement uses TRBV6-1 and TRBJ1-2; 8 positions match TRBD1. This CDR3 is 15 amino acids long. J lost 5 bases, V lost 4 bases, and 9 bases had no gene match. Germline CDR1 and CDR2: MNHNS and SASEGT. The CDR3 DNA reads as TGTGCCAGCAGTGCCGGGACAGGAGGGAGGTATGGCTACACCTTC. This encodes CASSAGTGGRYGYTF.

V usage is TRBV27 and J usage is TRBJ1-1, with unresolved D. The CDR3 is 14 amino acids. Trimming pared 4 bases from V and 0 bases from J, leaving 9 bases between. Germline-derived CDR1 and CDR2 are MNHEY and SMNVEV (reference sequence). The CDR3 loop reads CASSSGRMNTEAFF. CDR3 DNA sequence: TGTGCCAGCAGTTCCGGACGGATGAACACTGAAGCTTTCTTT.